The subject of this entry is one TCR beta chain. Its antigen is not known. This entry comes from a study of cytomegalovirus exposure and HLA in healthy donors. Study observations and caveats: The investigators catalogued 150 to 200 TCR beta chains as cytomegalovirus-associated.

The PCR used 60 Vbeta and 13 Jbeta primers. Assay: immunoSEQ multiplex PCR; the TCRdb copy retains only in-frame clones and omits some. This table has approximately 200,000 clones, 65% to 80% appearing once. The V and J ends lost 5 bases and 6 bases respectively, with 17 bases between them. CDR1 and CDR2 (germline): SEHNR, FQNEAQ (reference sequence). The CDR3 runs to 14 residues. Sample: PBMCs. This sequence joins TRBV7-9 and TRBJ2-7, with D maybe TRBD2 (6 bases). This TCR came from a man aged 25 to 45 in good health and CMV-seropositive. The CDR3 bases are TGTGCCAGCAGCCCTCAACGGGGGATGGGCGAGCAGTACTTC. This codes for CASSPQRGMGEQYF.